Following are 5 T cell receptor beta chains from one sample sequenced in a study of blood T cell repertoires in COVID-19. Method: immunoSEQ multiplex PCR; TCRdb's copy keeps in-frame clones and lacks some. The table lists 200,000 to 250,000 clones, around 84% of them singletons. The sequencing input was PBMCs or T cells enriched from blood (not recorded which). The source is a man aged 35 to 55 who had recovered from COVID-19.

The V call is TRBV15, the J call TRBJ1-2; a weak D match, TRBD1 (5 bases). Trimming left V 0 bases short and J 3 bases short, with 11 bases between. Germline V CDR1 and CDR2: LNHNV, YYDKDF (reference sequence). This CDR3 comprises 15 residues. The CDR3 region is CATSRDGAGHYGYTF. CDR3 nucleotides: TGTGCCACCAGCAGAGATGGGGCAGGGCACTATGGCTACACCTTC. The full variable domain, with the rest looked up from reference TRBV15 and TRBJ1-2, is DAMVIQNPRYQVTQFGKPVTLSCSQTLNHNVMYWYQQKSSQAPKLLFHYYDKDFNNEADTPDNFQSRRPNTSFCFLDIRSPGLGDTAMYLCATSRDGAGHYGYTFGSGTRLTVV.

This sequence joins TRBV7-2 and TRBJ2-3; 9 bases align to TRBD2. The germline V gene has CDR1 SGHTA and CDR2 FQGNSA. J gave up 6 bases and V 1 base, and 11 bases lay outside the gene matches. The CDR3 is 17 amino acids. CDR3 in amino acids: CASSLEGGGRAKDTQYF. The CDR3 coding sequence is TGTGCCAGCAGCTTAGAAGGAGGCGGGAGGGCCAAGGATACGCAGTATTTT. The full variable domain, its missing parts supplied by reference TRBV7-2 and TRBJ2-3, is GAGVSQSPSNKVTEKGKDVELRCDPISGHTALYWYRQSLGQGLEFLIYFQGNSAPDKSGLPSDRFSAERTGGSVSTLTIQRTQQEDSAVYLCASSLEGGGRAKDTQYFGPGTRLTVL.

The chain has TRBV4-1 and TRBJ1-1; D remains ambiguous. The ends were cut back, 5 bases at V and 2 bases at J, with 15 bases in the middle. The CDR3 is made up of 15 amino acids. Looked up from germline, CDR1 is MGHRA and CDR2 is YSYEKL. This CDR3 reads CASSNVEGGNTEAFF. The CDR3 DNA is TGCGCCAGCAGCAACGTGGAGGGTGGAAACACTGAAGCTTTCTTT.

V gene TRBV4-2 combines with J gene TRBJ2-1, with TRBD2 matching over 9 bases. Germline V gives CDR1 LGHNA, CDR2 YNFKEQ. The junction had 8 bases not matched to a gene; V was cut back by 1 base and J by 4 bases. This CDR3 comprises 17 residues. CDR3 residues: CASSQGSASGAYNEQFF. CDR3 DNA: TGTGCCAGCAGCCAAGGATCGGCTAGCGGGGCATACAATGAGCAGTTCTTC.

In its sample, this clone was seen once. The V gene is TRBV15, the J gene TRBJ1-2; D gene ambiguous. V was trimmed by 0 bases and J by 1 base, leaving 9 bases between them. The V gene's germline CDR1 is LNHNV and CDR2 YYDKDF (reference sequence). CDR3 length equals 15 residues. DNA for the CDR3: TGTGCCACCAGCAGAGATCTGGCAGTTAACTATGGCTACACCTTC. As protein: CATSRDLAVNYGYTF.